These 6 T cell receptor beta chains share one sample of origin, sequenced in a study of blood T cell repertoires in COVID-19. The data were produced by immunoSEQ multiplex PCR, yet TCRdb's version contains in-frame clones alone and is incomplete. The sample has 200,000 to 250,000 clones, 70% to 90% seen once. The specimen was peripheral blood. The receptor source for this set is a man younger than 35 with active or convalescent COVID-19.

This clone occurred once. The chain is built from TRBV18 and TRBJ1-2, with 7 bases that match TRBD1. Trimming cost V 3 bases and J 2 bases; bases outside gene matches: 9. Germline loops: CDR1 KGHSH, CDR2 LQKENI. CDR3 length equals 16 residues. CDR3 DNA sequence: TGTGCCAGCTCACCCCTGACGACAGGGCCCAACTATGGCTACACCTTC. Translation: CASSPLTTGPNYGYTF.

This clone appeared a single time. The CDR3 region has the DNA TGCGCCAGCAGTGAGAATCGGGGAGGAACCGGGGAGCTGTTTTTT. Its translation is CASSENRGGTGELFF. The rearrangement links TRBV10-1 to TRBJ2-2; D perhaps matches TRBD2 (6 bases). In germline, CDR1 is WNHNN, CDR2 SYGVQD (reference sequence). This CDR3 contains 15 residues. V dropped 2 bases and J dropped 5 bases, with 12 bases sitting between them.

This rearrangement joins TRBV7-3 to TRBJ2-6; TRBD1 agrees at 7 bases. The CDR3 spans 17 residues. Germline V gives CDR1 SGHTA, CDR2 FQGTGA. The junction had 7 bases not matched to a gene; V was cut back by 5 bases and J by 0 bases. The CDR3 nucleotides are TGTGCCAGCAGCCCAACAGGGGTGCTCTCTGGGGCCAACGTCCTGACTTTC. It translates to CASSPTGVLSGANVLTF. The entire variable domain, with the rest obtained from reference TRBV7-3 and TRBJ2-6, is as follows: GAGVSQTPSNKVTEKGKYVELRCDPISGHTALYWYRQSLGQGPEFLIYFQGTGAADDSGLPNDRFFAVRPEGSVSTLKIQRTERGDSAVYLCASSPTGVLSGANVLTFGAGSRLTVL.

This clone showed up just once. This chain uses TRBV6-5 with TRBJ1-1; 9 nucleotides match TRBD1. The J segment lost 1 base and the V segment lost 6 bases, leaving 6 bases of the junction unmatched. Per the germline V gene, CDR1 is MNHEY and CDR2 is SVGAGI. The CDR3 spans 15 residues. CDR3 in amino acids: CASRDRGSANTEAFF. Written as DNA, the CDR3 is TGTGCCAGCAGGGACAGGGGCAGTGCGAACACTGAAGCTTTCTTT.

This chain links TRBV24-1 with TRBJ1-1, with D hard to call. The CDR3 loop spans 13 amino acids. CDR1 KGHDR and CDR2 SFDVKD come from the germline V gene. V lost 8 bases and J 4 bases, leaving 13 bases between the germline ends. The CDR3: CATTENSGTEAFF. The CDR3 DNA is TGTGCCACCACGGAGAACAGCGGCACTGAAGCTTTCTTT.

This clone was seen a single time. The chain carries TRBV5-1 and TRBJ1-1, with D perhaps TRBD1 (5 bases). The CDR3 has 13 amino acids. V was shortened by 2 bases and J by 4 bases, with 9 bases between the two germline ends. In germline, CDR1 is SGHRS, CDR2 YFSETQ. CDR3 loop: CASSFPGRTEAFF. In nucleotides, the CDR3 is TGCGCCAGCAGCTTCCCAGGGCGCACTGAAGCTTTCTTT.